This T cell receptor (beta chain) is drawn from a study of blood T cell repertoires in COVID-19 (dated by TCRdb to the early 2020s). Background for the entire study: Collaborator samples came from the United States, Italy and Spain and covered acute and convalescent phases of COVID-19. The prospective study material was composed of cDNA or gDNA derived from T cells, B-cell-depleted T cells, or PBMCs. Subjects who had been exposed to COVID-19, were actively infected with it, or had recovered from it provided the deeply sampled blood TCRbeta repertoires that made up the dataset. The repertoires were released in a freely available public database intended as a resource for research on the immune response to SARS-CoV-2. The samples were drawn from two sources: the first 160 participants of the ongoing ImmuneRACE study, and over 950 subjects contributed by 6 global collaborators. Sample metadata almost always included a de-identified subject ID, COVID-19 status, age in years and sex. Where available, HLA class I and class II types were obtained from metadata supplied by the sample provider rather than from assay-based typing.

Results and caveats for the whole study, not just this receptor: How much clinical and demographic metadata was included differed by source and by participant, and the metadata was provided uncurated.

With regard to this clone: Which antigen it targets is not known. It has no much larger one-base neighbor in the sample; base qualities were not kept.

The collaborating institutions used their own protocols to collect whole blood in K2EDTA tubes. Collaborator samples were shipped for TCRbeta analysis as frozen whole blood, isolated PBMCs, or DNA extracted from either sample type. Based on the germline V gene (reference sequence), the CDR1 and CDR2 sequences are SEHNR and FQNEAQ. CDR3 length: 13 amino acids, cysteine to phenylalanine. Solely the CDR3 DNA is kept, with 39 bases framed from the first base. V drops 1 base and J drops 7 bases, leaving 8 bases in between. The immunoSEQ Assay, a bias-controlled multiplex PCR, was used to amplify TCRbeta CDR3 regions from genomic DNA. In the authors' own workflow: The number of nucleated cells in each sample was estimated from the amplification of reference gene primers within the assay. To quantify the absolute abundance of each unique TCRbeta CDR3 rearrangement, sequence reads were collapsed and filtered. For each sample, productive Simpson clonality was calculated as the square root of Simpson's diversity index over productive rearrangements. The table comes from immuneACCESS by way of TCRdb, which keeps in-frame sequences with V and J called. Part of the clones is missing from these tables; in studies checked, under half for an unresolved V gene and the rest for unknown reasons. For V, J and clone size, that table is used; D and trimming come from the DNA. Present in this sample are about 140,000 clones, around 88% of which were seen just once. Of the sample, under 6% is held by the ten largest clones.

The sequence came from a human donor in a cohort sampled during active COVID-19. The material sequenced was peripheral blood. The sequence links TRBV7-9 to TRBJ2-1, with a weak D call of TRBD1 (5 bases match). CDR3 region: CASSLGGVNEQFF. The DNA is as follows: TGTGCCAGCAGCTTAGGGGGCGTGAATGAGCAGTTCTTC.